This entry lists 31 T cell receptor beta chains sequenced from one sample in a study of T-cell memory formation after mild COVID-19. TCRdb recomputed calls from the 5' RACE reads with MiXCR, one row per CDR3 protein. The profile shows about 400,000 distinct CDR3 sequences, 14% of them singletons. Source material: PBMCs or a T cell subset sorted from them (not recorded which). Source of these receptors: a man aged 18 to 30 who had mild COVID-19 (a few samples of this study predate the infection). Cell type and time point are not known.

This clonotype was recorded a few times. This chain links TRBV12-3 or TRBV12-4 with TRBJ1-5, with D uncertain. The CDR3 totals 15 residues. V was pared by 6 bases and J by 4 bases, with 16 bases between. CDR3 DNA: TGTGCCAGCAGCCCCGGACGGACCTTTAATCAGCCCCAGCATTTT. Amino acids: CASSPGRTFNQPQHF.

This clonotype showed up many times. The V gene is TRBV20-1, the J gene TRBJ1-6; D possibly corresponds to TRBD1 (5 bases). There are 16 residues in the CDR3. The V end was cut by 6 bases, the J end by 7 bases, with 22 bases between. CDR1 is DFQATT and CDR2 is SNEGSKA in the germline V gene (reference sequence). For the CDR3, the DNA is TGCAGTGCGGATACGGGGACGGGTATTATGAATTCACCCCTCCACTTT. As protein: CSADTGTGIMNSPLHF.

The rearrangement joins TRBV7-2 to TRBJ1-4, with D possibly being TRBD1 (5 bases). The CDR3 runs to 13 residues. Germline-derived CDR1 and CDR2 are SGHTA and FQGNSA. V was pared by 6 bases and J by 8 bases, with 13 bases between. The DNA of the CDR3 is TGTGCCAGCAGTTTCCGGGACGCGGAAAAACTGTTTTTT. The encoded protein is CASSFRDAEKLFF.

The chain links TRBV11-2 to TRBJ1-1, with D perhaps matching TRBD1 (6 bases). V was cut by 3 bases and J by 11 bases, with 22 bases left in between. In germline, CDR1 is SGHAT, CDR2 FQNNGV. The CDR3 has 15 amino acids. The chain's CDR3 is CASSFFGGPPSLAFF. The CDR3 DNA follows: TGTGCCAGCAGCTTTTTCGGGGGCCCTCCGAGTCTCGCTTTCTTT.

This clonotype was observed a handful of times. This chain links TRBV7-2 with TRBJ1-6; D gene unclear. Trimming removed 6 bases at V and 2 bases at J, with 11 bases between. Looked up from germline, CDR1 is SGHTA and CDR2 is FQGNSA. The CDR3 covers 15 residues. The CDR3 is CASSPTYAYNSPLHF. The CDR3 DNA reads TGTGCCAGCAGTCCAACTTATGCCTATAATTCACCCCTCCACTTT.

The chain is built from TRBV12-5 and TRBJ2-3; D call uncertain. In germline, CDR1 is LGHNT, CDR2 FRNRAP. Trimming left V 1 base short and J 1 base short, with 3 bases between. This CDR3 spans 13 amino acids. In DNA form, the CDR3 reads TGTGCTAGTGGTTTGGACGGCACAGATACGCAGTATTTT. It codes for CASGLDGTDTQYF.

This clonotype was picked up a small number of times. This chain links TRBV6-5 with TRBJ2-1; 11 bases fit TRBD1. The CDR3 loop spans 14 amino acids. The trim removed 5 bases at V and 8 bases at J, leaving 5 bases unmatched. Germline V gives CDR1 MNHEY, CDR2 SVGAGI. DNA for the CDR3: TGTGCCAGCAGTAGGACAGGGGGCTCCCATGAGCAGTTCTTC. Encoded protein: CASSRTGGSHEQFF.

This clonotype was observed a handful of times. This chain links TRBV23-1 with TRBJ2-1; TRBD2 agrees at 13 bases. TRBV23-1 is an ORF; its function is uncertain. Unmatched junction bases numbered 5, after V lost 3 bases and J lost 6 bases. The CDR3 covers 16 residues. The CDR3 is CASSQRLAGGSNEQFF. The DNA for the CDR3 is TGCGCCAGCAGTCAGAGACTAGCGGGGGGCAGCAATGAGCAGTTCTTC.

This clonotype turned up a few times. This rearrangement joins TRBV12-3 or TRBV12-4 to TRBJ1-5, with no clear D. This CDR3 has 15 residues. V lost 5 bases and J 4 bases, leaving 15 bases between the germline ends. The CDR3, as DNA: TGTGCCAGCAGTCCCCGTTTTTCAGGTAATCAGCCCCAGCATTTT. Its translation: CASSPRFSGNQPQHF.

In its sample, this clonotype was seen a few times. The chain joins TRBV5-1 to TRBJ1-2; D is ambiguous. Germline CDR1 SGHRS, CDR2 YFSETQ. This CDR3 comprises 13 residues. The germline V and J ends were trimmed by 0 bases and 8 bases, with 11 bases remaining between them. Here the CDR3 reads CASSLASGNGYTF. CDR3 coding DNA: TGCGCCAGCAGCTTGGCCTCTGGTAACGGCTACACCTTC.

The chain combines TRBV6-5 with TRBJ1-1; D possibly corresponds to TRBD1 (6 bases). The CDR3 runs to 15 residues. Trimming took 7 bases from V and 5 from J, leaving 20 bases between them. Per the germline V gene, CDR1 is MNHEY and CDR2 is SVGAGI. The CDR3 here is CASIALSRGLTEAFF. The CDR3 DNA is TGTGCCAGCATCGCCCTATCCAGGGGTCTTACTGAAGCTTTCTTT.

A few counts support this clonotype. This chain uses TRBV4-1 with TRBJ1-1; 7 bases are a match to TRBD1. The germline V gene encodes CDR1 MGHRA and CDR2 YSYEKL. The V segment lost 2 bases and the J segment 8 bases; nucleotides outside the gene matches: 8. The CDR3 has 14 amino acids. The CDR3 here is CASSQYGQVEEAFF. In DNA form, the CDR3 reads TGCGCCAGCAGCCAATATGGACAGGTCGAGGAAGCTTTCTTT.

This clonotype was observed many times. V is TRBV12-3 or TRBV12-4 and J is TRBJ1-2; perhaps TRBD1 as D (5 bases). The V end lost 1 base, the J end lost 8 bases, and 17 bases lay between the germline ends. This CDR3 contains 15 residues. The CDR3 coding sequence is TGTGCCAGCAGTTTAGGGTCGCCTAGGGGTTGGGGCTACACCTTC. Translating it yields CASSLGSPRGWGYTF.

This chain links TRBV5-1 with TRBJ2-7; D might be TRBD1 (5 bases). Trimming took off 4 bases at V and 2 bases at J, with 13 bases between the two ends. The CDR3 totals 14 residues. The germline V gene encodes CDR1 SGHRS and CDR2 YFSETQ. In DNA, the CDR3 is TGCGCCAGCAGCCCGACAGTGGGAACCTACGAGCAGTACTTC. It yields the protein CASSPTVGTYEQYF.

Only a few counts were recorded for this clonotype. The chain recombines TRBV4-1 with TRBJ2-5; D gene unclear. The germline V gene encodes CDR1 MGHRA and CDR2 YSYEKL. Trimming stripped 3 bases from V and 5 bases from J, with 10 bases between. This CDR3 is built from 13 residues. The CDR3 is CASSQRSDETQYF. As DNA, the CDR3 is TGCGCCAGCAGCCAGAGGAGCGATGAGACCCAGTACTTC.

The V gene is TRBV11-2, the J gene TRBJ1-1; D is unresolved. The V gene's germline CDR1 is SGHAT and CDR2 FQNNGV. The ends were cut back, 1 base at V and 1 base at J, with 13 bases in the middle. The CDR3 length is 16 residues. The CDR3 is CASSLGPARGNTEAFF. The DNA for the CDR3 is TGTGCCAGCAGCTTAGGGCCGGCTCGGGGGAACACTGAAGCTTTCTTT.

V is TRBV2 and J is TRBJ2-3; D tentatively fits TRBD1 or TRBD2 (5 bases each). V dropped 8 bases and J dropped 8 bases, with 14 bases sitting between them. CDR1 and CDR2 (germline): SNHLY, FYNNEI. The CDR3 runs 12 residues. CDR3: CASGTPQGTQYF. The CDR3 DNA follows: TGTGCCAGCGGGACCCCTCAAGGTACGCAGTATTTT.

The sample holds a few counts of this clonotype. V is TRBV7-2 and J is TRBJ1-5; D unclear. Trimming cost V 3 bases and J 2 bases, with 11 bases left between them. The CDR3 has 15 residues. The germline gives CDR1 SGHTA, CDR2 FQGNSA. Here the CDR3 reads CASSFWDGGNQPQHF. The CDR3 nucleotides read TGTGCCAGCAGCTTTTGGGATGGGGGCAATCAGCCCCAGCATTTT.

In its sample, this clonotype was seen many times. The chain links TRBV6-2 or TRBV6-3 to TRBJ2-2; no firm D call. The CDR3 contains 14 residues. V lost 4 bases to trimming and J lost 6 bases, with 12 bases between them. Germline V CDR1 and CDR2: MNHEY, SVGEGT. This chain's CDR3 is CASSLVVPPGELFF. CDR3 nucleotide sequence: TGTGCCAGCAGTTTGGTGGTTCCCCCCGGGGAGCTGTTTTTT.

CDR3 sequence: CAWKPGHNTEAFF. DNA for the CDR3: TGTGCCTGGAAACCGGGACATAACACTGAAGCTTTCTTT. The chain couples TRBV30 to TRBJ1-1; tentative D call: TRBD1 (6 bases). Germline lookup yields CDR1 GTSNPN and CDR2 SVGIG (reference sequence). Deletions cut 4 bases from V and 2 bases from J, with 11 bases between. The CDR3 has 13 residues.

The chain has TRBV9 and TRBJ2-5; 8 nucleotides line up with TRBD2. Trimming at V came to 6 bases and at J to 5 bases, leaving 6 bases not matched to a gene. Germline V gene lookup returns CDR1 SGDLS and CDR2 YYNGEE. The CDR3 loop spans 13 amino acids. The CDR3 reads CASTGGAEETQYF. Here the CDR3 DNA reads TGTGCCAGCACCGGGGGGGCCGAGGAGACCCAGTACTTC.

This rearrangement joins TRBV4-2 to TRBJ2-1, with 8 bases matching TRBD2. Germline assignment: CDR1 LGHNA and CDR2 YNFKEQ. This CDR3 is 17 amino acids long. With 0 bases clipped from V and 7 bases from J, the junction kept 11 bases outside the gene matches. CDR3 sequence reads: CASSQDLGSGIRNEQFF. The CDR3 DNA follows: TGTGCCAGCAGCCAAGATTTAGGTAGCGGGATTAGGAATGAGCAGTTCTTC.

This clonotype was recorded at least ten times. This chain joins TRBV5-1 and TRBJ1-6; the match to TRBD1 covers 7 bases. The germline gives CDR1 SGHRS, CDR2 YFSETQ. CDR3 length: 15 amino acids. The junction had 3 bases not matched to a gene; V was cut back by 3 bases and J by 3 bases. The CDR3 sequence is CASSSRDSYNSPLHF. The CDR3 DNA sequence: TGCGCCAGCAGCTCGAGGGACAGCTATAATTCACCCCTCCACTTT.

This clonotype was detected ten times or more. V usage is TRBV6-2 or TRBV6-3 and J usage is TRBJ2-1; possibly TRBD1 or TRBD2 for D (5 bases each). V lost 6 bases to trimming and J lost 0 bases, with 18 bases between them. The CDR3 runs to 17 residues. Germline assignment: CDR1 MNHEY and CDR2 SVGEGT. CDR3 loop: CASSLNPGAGSYNEQFF. In DNA, the CDR3 is TGTGCCAGCAGCCTAAACCCCGGGGCCGGCTCCTACAATGAGCAGTTCTTC.

The V call is TRBV6-2 or TRBV6-3, the J call TRBJ1-2, with a tentative D call TRBD1 (6 bases). The V gene's germline CDR1 is MNHEY and CDR2 SVGEGT. V shed 0 bases and J shed 3 bases, with 20 bases lying between them. This CDR3 comprises 18 residues. This chain's CDR3 is CASSYSIGGPTQDYGYTF. CDR3 DNA: TGTGCCAGCAGTTACTCTATCGGGGGGCCTACACAGGACTATGGCTACACCTTC.

Ten or more counts support this clonotype. The chain employs TRBV5-1 and TRBJ2-1; 7 positions match TRBD1. The CDR3 is made up of 17 amino acids. V lost 4 bases, J lost 0 bases, and 10 bases stayed unmatched. Germline CDR1 reads SGHRS; CDR2 reads YFSETQ. The CDR3 spells CASSPRGLGASYNEQFF. CDR3 bases: TGCGCCAGCAGCCCGAGGGGGCTCGGGGCCTCCTACAATGAGCAGTTCTTC.

Details on this clonotype: As the CDR3 is not closed by the conserved phenylalanine or tryptophan, this likely results from a read error. The DNA is omitted, as the CDR3 cannot be located on it reliably, and the CDR3 follows TCRdb's listing. The chain links TRBV6-2 or TRBV6-3 to TRBJ2-7; the D call of TRBD2 is as the table states it, not checked on the DNA. Germline assignment: CDR1 MNHEY and CDR2 SVGEGT. Both ends counted, the CDR3 spans 10 residues. CDR3 region: CASSYGAQGD.

A remark on this clonotype: This may arise from a read error, as a much more abundant clone is one base away. The chain joins TRBV12-3 or TRBV12-4 to TRBJ2-3; weak D call: TRBD1 (6 bases). The CDR3 runs 12 residues. The CDR3, as DNA: TGTGCCAGCAGCACAGGGCAAGATACGGAGTATTTT. This translates into CASSTGQDTEYF.

The rearrangement uses TRBV6-4 and TRBJ1-1; weak D call: TRBD1 (5 bases). V was shortened by 5 bases and J by 1 base, with 11 bases between the two germline ends. The CDR3 runs 14 residues. Germline V CDR1 and CDR2: MRHNA, SNTAGT. CDR3 region: CASSQGSTNTEAFF. CDR3 bases: TGTGCCAGCAGTCAGGGATCGACGAACACTGAAGCTTTCTTT.

The chain has TRBV9 and TRBJ2-5; maybe TRBD2 (6 bases). Germline CDR1 is SGDLS and CDR2 is YYNGEE. The CDR3 totals 14 residues. V lost 2 bases and J lost 1, with 9 bases in between. DNA of the CDR3: TGTGCCAGCAGCGTGCAGGGACTCCAAGAGACCCAGTACTTC. It specifies CASSVQGLQETQYF.

This clonotype was detected a few times. The chain is built from TRBV5-1 and TRBJ1-2; 9 bases agree with TRBD1. CDR1 SGHRS and CDR2 YFSETQ come from the germline V gene. Trimming removed 5 bases from V and 2 bases from J; junction bases left unmatched: 4. The CDR3 covers 14 residues. CDR3 amino acids: CASRQGQGNYGYTF. The CDR3 coding sequence is TGCGCCAGCAGGCAAGGACAGGGGAACTATGGCTACACCTTC.